The clone carrying this TCR beta chain was seen many times. Pregnant or lactating patients were excluded, as were those with uncontrolled infection or other autoimmune disease. The CDR3 is made up of 13 amino acids. The ends lost 7 bases at V and 7 bases at J; junction bases unmatched: 7. CDR1 SNHLY and CDR2 FYNNEI come from the germline V gene. This entry comes from a study of T cells in Graves' hyperthyroidism and ophthalmopathy. From RNA transcripts, TCR beta CDR3 regions were amplified. A set of HTBI primers served as the primers for a first-round RT-PCR of the TCR CDR3. TCRdb used MiXCR to reprocess the multiplex PCR reads, holding one entry per CDR3 protein. The table shows around 690,000 distinct CDR3 sequences, with approximately 15% occurring only once.

This receptor was identified in a man aged 50-60 years with Graves' hyperthyroidism. The gene calls are TRBV2 and TRBJ1-1; 9 bases agree with TRBD1. Sequences were obtained from blood. Written as DNA, the CDR3 is TGTGCCAGCAACCTGGACAGGGGTGGTGAAGCTTTCTTT. It codes for CASNLDRGGEAFF.